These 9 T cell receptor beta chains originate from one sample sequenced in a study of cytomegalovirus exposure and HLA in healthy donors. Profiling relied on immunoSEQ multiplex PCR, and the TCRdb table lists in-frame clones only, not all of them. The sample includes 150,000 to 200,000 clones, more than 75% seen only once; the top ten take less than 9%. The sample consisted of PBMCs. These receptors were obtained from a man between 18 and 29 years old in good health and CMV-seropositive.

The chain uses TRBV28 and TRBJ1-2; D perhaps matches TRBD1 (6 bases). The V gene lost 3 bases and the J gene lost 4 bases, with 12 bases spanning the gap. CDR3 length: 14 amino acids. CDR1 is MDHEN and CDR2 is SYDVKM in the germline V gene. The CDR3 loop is CASSLKGVGYGYTF. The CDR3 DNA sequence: TGTGCCAGCAGTTTGAAGGGGGTAGGCTATGGCTACACCTTC.

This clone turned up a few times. Here the CDR3 DNA reads TGTGCCTGGAGTCCAGCGGGAGCGGAGGAGCAGTACTTC. Translating gives CAWSPAGAEEQYF. The chain uses TRBV30 and TRBJ2-7; 8 positions agree with TRBD2. Germline V CDR1 and CDR2: GTSNPN, SVGIG (reference sequence). Trimming at V came to 2 bases and at J to 7 bases, leaving 7 bases not matched to a gene. CDR3 length equals 13 residues.

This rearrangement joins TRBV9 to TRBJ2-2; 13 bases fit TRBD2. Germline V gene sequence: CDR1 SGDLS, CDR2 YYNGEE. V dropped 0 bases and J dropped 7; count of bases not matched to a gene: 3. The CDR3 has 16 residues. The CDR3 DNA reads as TGTGCCAGCAGCGTAGCTGGGACTAGCGGGGTCGGGGAGCTGTTTTTT. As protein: CASSVAGTSGVGELFF.

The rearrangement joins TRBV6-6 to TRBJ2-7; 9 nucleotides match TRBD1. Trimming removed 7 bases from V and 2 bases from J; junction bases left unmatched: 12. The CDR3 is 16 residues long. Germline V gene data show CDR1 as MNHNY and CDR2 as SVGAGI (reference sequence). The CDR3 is CASMGGTGTGTYEQYF. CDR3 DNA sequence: TGTGCCAGCATGGGGGGAACCGGGACAGGGACCTACGAGCAGTACTTC.

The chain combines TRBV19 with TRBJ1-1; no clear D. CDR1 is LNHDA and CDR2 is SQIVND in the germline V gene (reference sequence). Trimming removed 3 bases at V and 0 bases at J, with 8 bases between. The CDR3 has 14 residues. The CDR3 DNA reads TGTGCCAGTAGTATGCGGCCTGTGAACACTGAAGCTTTCTTT. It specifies CASSMRPVNTEAFF.

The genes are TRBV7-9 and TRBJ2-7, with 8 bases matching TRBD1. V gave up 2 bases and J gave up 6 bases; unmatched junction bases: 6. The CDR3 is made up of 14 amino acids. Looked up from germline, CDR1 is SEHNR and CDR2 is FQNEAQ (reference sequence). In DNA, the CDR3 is TGTGCCAGCAGCTTACCACAGGGGGTGGGCGAGCAGTACTTC. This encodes CASSLPQGVGEQYF.

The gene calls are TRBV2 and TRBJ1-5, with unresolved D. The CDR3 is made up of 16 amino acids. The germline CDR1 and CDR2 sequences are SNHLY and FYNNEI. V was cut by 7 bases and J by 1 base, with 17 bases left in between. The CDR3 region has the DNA TGTGCCAGCACCCTAGAGGCAGCGGGAAGCAATCAGCCCCAGCATTTT. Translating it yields CASTLEAAGSNQPQHF.

The CDR3: CARQPSGRTYEQYF. The CDR3 DNA is TGTGCCAGACAACCTAGCGGACGCACCTACGAGCAGTACTTC. The V and J genes are TRBV2 and TRBJ2-7, with TRBD2 matching over 7 bases. V gave up 9 bases and J gave up 2 bases; unmatched junction bases: 10. The CDR3 has 14 residues. Germline V gene data show CDR1 as SNHLY and CDR2 as FYNNEI.

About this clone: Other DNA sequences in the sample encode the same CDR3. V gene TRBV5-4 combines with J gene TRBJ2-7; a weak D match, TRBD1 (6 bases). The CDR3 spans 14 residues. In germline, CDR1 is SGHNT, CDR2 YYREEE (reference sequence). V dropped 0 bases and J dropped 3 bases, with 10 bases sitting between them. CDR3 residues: CASSLGDTHYEQYF. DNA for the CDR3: TGTGCCAGCAGCTTGGGGGACACCCACTACGAGCAGTACTTC.